These 17 T cell receptor beta chains were all obtained from the same sample, sequenced in a study of blood T cell repertoires in COVID-19. Clones were sequenced by immunoSEQ multiplex PCR, and TCRdb holds only the in-frame ones, with some missing. This table has 25,000 to 35,000 clones, about 87% appearing once. The sequencing sample was made of peripheral blood. Receptors originate from a human donor in a cohort sampled during active COVID-19. The donor label of this sample is uncertain.

The chain recombines TRBV15 with TRBJ1-2, with D unclear. The CDR3 is 12 residues long. Trimming removed 0 bases at V and 8 bases at J, with 7 bases between. Per the germline V gene, CDR1 is LNHNV and CDR2 is YYDKDF (reference sequence). CDR3 DNA sequence: TGTGCCACCAGCAGAGACCAGGAAGGCTACACCTTC. It codes for CATSRDQEGYTF.

The rearrangement links TRBV27 to TRBJ1-1; D uncertain. Germline V gene lookup returns CDR1 MNHEY and CDR2 SMNVEV (reference sequence). V lost 3 bases, J lost 0 bases, and 8 bases lay in between. The CDR3 runs to 14 residues. CDR3 loop: CASSLNGMNTEAFF. CDR3 DNA: TGTGCCAGCAGTTTGAATGGCATGAACACTGAAGCTTTCTTT.

The chain combines TRBV5-1 with TRBJ1-5, with 9 bases aligning to TRBD1. The germline V gene encodes CDR1 SGHRS and CDR2 YFSETQ. CDR3 size: 15 residues. The J segment lost 6 bases and the V segment lost 4 bases, leaving 8 bases of the junction unmatched. CDR3 DNA: TGCGCCAGCAGCCCGGGACAGGGAGGAGTTCAGCCCCAGCATTTT. Amino acids: CASSPGQGGVQPQHF.

The chain joins TRBV7-2 to TRBJ1-4, with D hard to call. CDR1 and CDR2 from the germline V gene are SGHTA and FQGNSA. The CDR3 is made up of 16 amino acids. V was cut by 5 bases and J by 0 bases, with 13 bases left in between. The CDR3 region has the DNA TGTGCCAGCAGCCCAGCGGGGAGGTCAACTAATGAAAAACTGTTTTTT. This encodes CASSPAGRSTNEKLFF.

This rearrangement joins TRBV18 to TRBJ2-6, with 8 bases fitting TRBD1. In germline, CDR1 is KGHSH, CDR2 LQKENI. The trim removed 3 bases at V and 1 base at J, leaving 8 bases unmatched. This CDR3 is 18 amino acids long. The CDR3: CASSPRGQIRSGANVLTF. The CDR3 bases are TGTGCCAGCTCACCCAGGGGGCAAATAAGGTCTGGGGCCAACGTCCTGACTTTC.

The chain joins TRBV7-9 to TRBJ1-5; 8 bases line up with TRBD1. Trimming at V came to 5 bases and at J to 5 bases, leaving 2 bases not matched to a gene. Germline CDR1 is SEHNR and CDR2 is FQNEAQ (reference sequence). The CDR3 is made up of 13 amino acids. Here the CDR3 DNA reads TGTGCCAGCAGCCCGACAGGGGATCAGCCCCAGCATTTT. This codes for CASSPTGDQPQHF.

J is TRBJ2-2 and V is TRBV27; 9 bases line up with TRBD1. Losses at the gene ends were 5 bases for V and 8 bases for J; bases not matched to a gene: 3. Germline lookup yields CDR1 MNHEY and CDR2 SMNVEV (reference sequence). The CDR3 loop spans 13 amino acids. In nucleotides, the CDR3 is TGTGCCAGCAGTATGGGACAGGGTGGGGAGCTGTTTTTT. This sequence encodes CASSMGQGGELFF.

V is TRBV7-8 and J is TRBJ2-7; TRBD1 matches at 8 bases. V lost 5 bases and J lost 2; bases outside the gene matches: 8. CDR1 and CDR2 from the germline V gene are SGHVS and FQNEAQ. This CDR3 is built from 15 residues. The CDR3 region has the DNA TGTGCCAGCAGCCCAAGGGACAGGTTACCCTACGAGCAGTACTTC. It yields the protein CASSPRDRLPYEQYF.

The gene calls are TRBV6-5 and TRBJ1-5; D not certain. The CDR3 length is 12 residues. The germline V gene has CDR1 MNHEY and CDR2 SVGAGI. Trimming took 8 bases from V and 4 from J, leaving 9 bases between them. The DNA for the CDR3 is TGTGCCAGCCACAACAGAAATCAGCCCCAGCATTTT. This encodes CASHNRNQPQHF.

The V gene is TRBV27, the J gene TRBJ1-1, with D possibly TRBD1 on 6 matching bases. Germline V gene lookup returns CDR1 MNHEY and CDR2 SMNVEV (reference sequence). V lost 2 bases, J lost 0 bases, and 13 bases lay in between. The CDR3 totals 16 residues. CDR3 residues: CASSLRGGRLNTEAFF. The CDR3 DNA follows: TGTGCCAGCAGTTTACGAGGGGGACGCCTGAACACTGAAGCTTTCTTT.

The chain carries TRBV2 and TRBJ1-3, with D tentatively TRBD1 (6 bases). CDR1 SNHLY and CDR2 FYNNEI come from the germline V gene. The V end lost 7 bases, the J end lost 3 bases, and 13 bases lay between the germline ends. The CDR3 length is 14 residues. The CDR3 region has the DNA TGTGCCAGCACCAGAGGGGGGGTTGGAAACACCATATATTTT. It specifies CASTRGGVGNTIYF.

The V gene is TRBV27, the J gene TRBJ2-6, with a tentative D call TRBD2 (6 bases). Germline-derived CDR1 and CDR2 are MNHEY and SMNVEV (reference sequence). The CDR3 covers 14 residues. With 11 bases removed from V and 0 bases from J, the gap between germline ends came to 11 bases. CDR3 DNA sequence: TGTGCCGCGGGACTGGACTCTGGGGCCAACGTCCTGACTTTC. Translating gives CAAGLDSGANVLTF.

The rearrangement links TRBV5-5 to TRBJ2-1; 13 positions agree with TRBD2. The V segment lost 5 bases and the J segment 9 bases; nucleotides outside the gene matches: 8. CDR3 length equals 15 residues. Germline V lookup: CDR1 SGHKS, CDR2 YYEKEE (reference sequence). The CDR3 DNA sequence: TGTGCCAGCAGGACTGGGACTAGCGGGAAAATTGAGCAGTTCTTC. It is translated as CASRTGTSGKIEQFF.

The chain links TRBV5-1 to TRBJ2-7; D is uncertain. This CDR3 comprises 13 residues. Trimming removed 2 bases at V and 3 bases at J, with 9 bases between. The germline gives CDR1 SGHRS, CDR2 YFSETQ. CDR3 sequence: CASSLSRNYEQYF. CDR3 nucleotides: TGCGCCAGCAGCTTAAGTAGAAACTACGAGCAGTACTTC. The variable domain in full, completed from reference TRBV5-1 and TRBJ2-7, reads KAGVTQTPRYLIKTRGQQVTLSCSPISGHRSVSWYQQTPGQGLQFLFEYFSETQRNKGNFPGRFSGRQFSNSRSEMNVSTLELGDSALYLCASSLSRNYEQYFGPGTRLTVT.

The sample holds one count of this clone. The chain uses TRBV5-4 and TRBJ2-7; 9 bases align to TRBD2. This CDR3 has 15 amino acids. Germline V gene lookup returns CDR1 SGHNT and CDR2 YYREEE (reference sequence). Trimming took 1 base from V and 4 from J; bases not matched to a gene: 6. CDR3 loop: CASSLNGGRAYEQYF. For the CDR3, the DNA is TGTGCCAGCAGCTTGAACGGCGGGAGGGCGTACGAGCAGTACTTC.

V and J are TRBV9 and TRBJ2-2; D remains ambiguous. CDR1 and CDR2 from the germline V gene are SGDLS and YYNGEE. This CDR3 has 13 residues. V lost 7 bases, J lost 2 bases, and 9 bases lay in between. The chain's CDR3 is CASSPTNTGELFF. CDR3 DNA: TGTGCCAGCTCCCCGACTAACACCGGGGAGCTGTTTTTT.

The chain joins TRBV7-9 to TRBJ1-1; D is unclear. Germline V gene sequence: CDR1 SEHNR, CDR2 FQNEAQ (reference sequence). This CDR3 is 15 amino acids long. V was pared by 1 base and J by 11 bases, with 20 bases between. The CDR3 loop is CASSLEARASGEAFF. The DNA of the CDR3 is TGTGCCAGCAGCTTAGAGGCTAGGGCTTCCGGGGAGGCTTTCTTT. Based on the CDR3 plus reference TRBV7-9 and TRBJ1-1, the full variable domain is DTGVSQNPRHKITKRGQNVTFRCDPISEHNRLYWYRQTLGQGPEFLTYFQNEAQLEKSRLLSDRFSAERPKGSFSTLEIQRTEQGDSAMYLCASSLEARASGEAFFGQGTRLTVV.